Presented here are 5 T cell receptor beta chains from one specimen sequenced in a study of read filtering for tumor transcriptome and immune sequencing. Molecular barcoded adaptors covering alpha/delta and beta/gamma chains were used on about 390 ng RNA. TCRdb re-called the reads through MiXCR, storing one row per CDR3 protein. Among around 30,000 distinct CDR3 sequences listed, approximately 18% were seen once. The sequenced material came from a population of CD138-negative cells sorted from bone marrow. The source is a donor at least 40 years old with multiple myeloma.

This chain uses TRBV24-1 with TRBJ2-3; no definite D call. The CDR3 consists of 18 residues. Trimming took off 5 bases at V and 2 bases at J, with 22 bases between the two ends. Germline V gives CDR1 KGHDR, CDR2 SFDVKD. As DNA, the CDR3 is TGTGCCACCAGTGGTGACGGAGCTACTATATTCGACACAGATACGCAGTATTTT. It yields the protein CATSGDGATIFDTDTQYF.

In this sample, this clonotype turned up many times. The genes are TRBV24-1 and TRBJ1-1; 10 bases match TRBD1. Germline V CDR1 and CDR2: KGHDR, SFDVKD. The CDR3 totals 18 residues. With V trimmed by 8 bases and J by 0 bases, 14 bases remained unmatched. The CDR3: CATTGTGDGTEMNTEAFF. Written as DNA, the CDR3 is TGTGCCACCACTGGGACAGGGGATGGAACGGAGATGAACACTGAAGCTTTCTTT.

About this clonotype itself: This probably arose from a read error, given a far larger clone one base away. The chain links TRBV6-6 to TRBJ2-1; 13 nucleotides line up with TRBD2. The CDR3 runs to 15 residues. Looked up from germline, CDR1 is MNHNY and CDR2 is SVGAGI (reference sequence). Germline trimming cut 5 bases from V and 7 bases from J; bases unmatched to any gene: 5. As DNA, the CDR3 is TGTGCCAGCAGTGAACTAGCGGGAGGGCCTAATGAGCAGTTCTTC. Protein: CASSELAGGPNEQFF.

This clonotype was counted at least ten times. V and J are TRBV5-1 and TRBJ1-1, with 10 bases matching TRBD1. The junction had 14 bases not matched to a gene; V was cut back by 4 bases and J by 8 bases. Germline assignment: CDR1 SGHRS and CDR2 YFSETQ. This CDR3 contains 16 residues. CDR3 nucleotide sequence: TGCGCCAGCAGCGCAGTTTTGTCCGGGACAGGGGACGAAGCTTTCTTT. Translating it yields CASSAVLSGTGDEAFF.

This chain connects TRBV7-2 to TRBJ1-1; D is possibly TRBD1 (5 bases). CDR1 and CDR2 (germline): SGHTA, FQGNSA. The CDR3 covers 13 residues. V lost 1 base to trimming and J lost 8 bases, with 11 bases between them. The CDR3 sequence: CASSLVSGGEAFF. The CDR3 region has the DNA TGTGCCAGCAGCTTAGTGAGTGGGGGAGAAGCTTTCTTT.